Listed below are T cell receptor beta chains from one sample, sequenced in a study of siplizumab effects on memory and regulatory T cells. Profiling relied on immunoSEQ multiplex PCR, and the TCRdb table lists in-frame clones only, not all of them. Of more than 85,000 clones listed, around 90% are singletons. Source material: Tregs sorted from blood. The source is a human donor in good health. Both conserved end residues are part of each CDR3. Each record gives: V gene, J gene, CDR3 protein.

v_gene: TRBV7-7
j_gene: TRBJ2-3
CDR3aa: CASSLGRGGADTQYF

v_gene: TRBV5-6
j_gene: TRBJ2-3
CDR3aa: CASSFSGTFSTDTQYF

v_gene: TRBV5-5
j_gene: TRBJ1-2
CDR3aa: CASRGADYYGYTF

v_gene: TRBV9
j_gene: TRBJ2-1
CDR3aa: CASSLGTSTYNEQFF

v_gene: TRBV5-1
j_gene: TRBJ1-1
CDR3aa: CASSPGQGTVAFF

v_gene: TRBV7-3
j_gene: TRBJ2-1
CDR3aa: CASSSGDEQFF

v_gene: TRBV29-1
j_gene: TRBJ2-7
CDR3aa: CSVETGLSSYSYEQYF

v_gene: TRBV7-3
j_gene: TRBJ1-1
CDR3aa: CASSLSGRGTEAFF

v_gene: TRBV11-2
j_gene: TRBJ1-2
CDR3aa: CASSLMAGGVYGYTF

v_gene: TRBV5-4
j_gene: TRBJ1-4
CDR3aa: CASRSNNGNEKLFF

v_gene: TRBV7-9
j_gene: TRBJ2-7
CDR3aa: CASSLAQQQYF

v_gene: TRBV5-4
j_gene: TRBJ2-2
CDR3aa: CASSRPGQGYTGELFF

v_gene: TRBV7-9
j_gene: TRBJ2-3
CDR3aa: CATGLAGSTDTQYF

v_gene: TRBV7-9
j_gene: TRBJ1-1
CDR3aa: CASSLGLGATEAFF

v_gene: TRBV4-1
j_gene: TRBJ2-2
CDR3aa: CASSQDLFGLARNTGELFF

v_gene: TRBV4-1
j_gene: TRBJ2-7
CDR3aa: CASSQDPLRAIHYEQYF

v_gene: TRBV6-1
j_gene: TRBJ1-2
CDR3aa: CAISESDRGNYGYTF

v_gene: TRBV11-2
j_gene: TRBJ1-6
CDR3aa: CASSLDQWGGNSPLHF

v_gene: TRBV27
j_gene: TRBJ1-2
CDR3aa: CASSSPGGTEINYGYTF

v_gene: TRBV2
j_gene: TRBJ2-1
CDR3aa: CASREGLAAYNEQFF

v_gene: TRBV5-4
j_gene: TRBJ2-1
CDR3aa: CASRNAPGEQFF

v_gene: TRBV18
j_gene: TRBJ1-1
CDR3aa: CASRSANTEAFF

v_gene: TRBV28
j_gene: TRBJ2-7
CDR3aa: CASSSGYPKLYEQYF

v_gene: TRBV29-1
j_gene: TRBJ1-5
CDR3aa: CSVGTTGGDQPQHF

v_gene: TRBV5-4
j_gene: TRBJ2-1
CDR3aa: CASSFETGPNLNEQFF

v_gene: TRBV27
j_gene: TRBJ1-2
CDR3aa: CASSLSTEGVGYTF

v_gene: TRBV7-9
j_gene: TRBJ2-7
CDR3aa: CASSFPSGAEQYF

v_gene: TRBV2
j_gene: TRBJ2-7
CDR3aa: CASSYYSGGPYEQYF

v_gene: TRBV5-4
j_gene: TRBJ1-1
CDR3aa: CASSLGAGGNTEAFF

v_gene: TRBV11-2
j_gene: TRBJ1-3
CDR3aa: CASSLGINAIQKNTIYF

v_gene: TRBV19
j_gene: TRBJ1-2
CDR3aa: CASSSAGGTTYGYTF

v_gene: TRBV28
j_gene: TRBJ2-1
CDR3aa: CASSLWGSLAYNEQFF

v_gene: TRBV19
j_gene: TRBJ1-4
CDR3aa: CASSLGRATTNEKLFF

v_gene: TRBV2
j_gene: TRBJ2-1
CDR3aa: CASSASGTSGTYNEQFF

v_gene: TRBV15
j_gene: TRBJ2-5
CDR3aa: CATSRGGRTETQYF

v_gene: TRBV5-4
j_gene: TRBJ2-5
CDR3aa: CASSRRTSGAGETQYF

v_gene: TRBV29-1
j_gene: TRBJ2-1
CDR3aa: CSVVGGYISYNEQFF

v_gene: TRBV11-2
j_gene: TRBJ2-1
CDR3aa: CASSLALAGDNEQFF

v_gene: TRBV6-5
j_gene: TRBJ1-1
CDR3aa: CASSYSRFSTEAFF

v_gene: TRBV28
j_gene: TRBJ2-7
CDR3aa: CASGSLGQAAPNEQYF

v_gene: TRBV19
j_gene: TRBJ2-3
CDR3aa: CASSTGGGADTQYF

v_gene: TRBV7-9
j_gene: TRBJ1-2
CDR3aa: CASSLGQGVINYGYTF

v_gene: TRBV5-1
j_gene: TRBJ2-3
CDR3aa: CASSLLAGGGDTQYF

v_gene: TRBV6-5
j_gene: TRBJ2-7
CDR3aa: CASSYDGRKLTYEQYF